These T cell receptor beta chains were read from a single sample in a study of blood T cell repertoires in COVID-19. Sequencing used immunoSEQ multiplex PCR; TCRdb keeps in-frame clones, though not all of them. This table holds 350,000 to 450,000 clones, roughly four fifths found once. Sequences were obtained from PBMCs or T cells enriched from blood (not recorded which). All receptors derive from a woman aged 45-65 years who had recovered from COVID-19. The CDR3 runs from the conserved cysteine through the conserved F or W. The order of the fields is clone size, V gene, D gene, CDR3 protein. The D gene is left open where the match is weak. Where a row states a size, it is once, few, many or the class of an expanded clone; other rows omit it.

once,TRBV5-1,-,CASSFQGSENGYTF
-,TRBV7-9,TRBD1,CASSLTSDRGNYGYTF
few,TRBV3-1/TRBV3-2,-,CASSLGSSYNSPLHF
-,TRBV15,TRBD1,CATSRPGQGNTEAFF
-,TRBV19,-,CASSTRQSRYYGYTF
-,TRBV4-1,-,CASSPIPRGEQYF
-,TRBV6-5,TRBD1,CASTTTGGFNGYTF
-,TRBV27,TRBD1,CASSPVAPRTGANYGYTF
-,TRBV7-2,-,CASSLGLTNQPQHF
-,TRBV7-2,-,CASSLAGRPADQPQHF
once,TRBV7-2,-,CASSLLGGRGTVTSPLHF
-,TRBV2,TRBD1,CASMRDRGIRVAFF
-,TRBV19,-,CASSPDTATTDTQYF